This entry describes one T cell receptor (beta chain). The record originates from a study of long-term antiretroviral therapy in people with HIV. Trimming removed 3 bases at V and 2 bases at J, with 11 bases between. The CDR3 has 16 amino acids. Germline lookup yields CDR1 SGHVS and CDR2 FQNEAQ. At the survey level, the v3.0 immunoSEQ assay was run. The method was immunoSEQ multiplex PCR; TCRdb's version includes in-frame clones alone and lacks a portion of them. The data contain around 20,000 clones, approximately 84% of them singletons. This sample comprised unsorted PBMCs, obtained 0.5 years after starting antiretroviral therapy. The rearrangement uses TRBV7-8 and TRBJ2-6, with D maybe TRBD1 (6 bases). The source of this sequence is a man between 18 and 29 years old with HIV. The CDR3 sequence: CASSFGRGAGANVLTF. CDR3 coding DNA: TGTGCCAGCAGCTTTGGCAGGGGAGCTGGGGCCAACGTCCTGACTTTC.